This T cell receptor (beta chain) was identified in a study of cytomegalovirus exposure and HLA in healthy donors. Study results and caveats: The investigators catalogued under 200 TCR beta chains as cytomegalovirus-associated.

As for this clone: The antigen remains undetermined.

The PCR used 60 Vbeta and 13 Jbeta primers. The protocol was immunoSEQ multiplex PCR, while the TCRdb copy is restricted to in-frame clones and leaves out a portion. The sample holds 65,000 to 90,000 clones. This receptor was obtained from a man between 35 and 55 years old in good health and CMV-seronegative. Sequencing was performed on PBMCs.

CDR3 in DNA: TGTGCCAGCAGCCACCAAGTCGGGCAGGGCCCAGATACGCAGTATTTT. Translating gives CASSHQVGQGPDTQYF. The chain is built from TRBV4-2 and TRBJ2-3; tentative D call: TRBD1 (5 bases). From germline, CDR1 is LGHNA and CDR2 YNFKEQ. V lost 3 bases and J 4 bases, leaving 17 bases between the germline ends. The CDR3 extends over 16 amino acids.